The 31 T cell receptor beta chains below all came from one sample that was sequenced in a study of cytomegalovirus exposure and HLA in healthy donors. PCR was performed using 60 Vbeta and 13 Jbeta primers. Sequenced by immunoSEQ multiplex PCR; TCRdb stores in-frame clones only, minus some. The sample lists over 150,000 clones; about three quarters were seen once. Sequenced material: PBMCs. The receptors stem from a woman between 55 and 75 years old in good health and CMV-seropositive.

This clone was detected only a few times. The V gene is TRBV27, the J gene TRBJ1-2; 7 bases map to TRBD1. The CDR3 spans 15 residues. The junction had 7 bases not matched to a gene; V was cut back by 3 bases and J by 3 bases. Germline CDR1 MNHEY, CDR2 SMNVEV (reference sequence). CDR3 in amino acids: CASSFAQGLYYGYTF. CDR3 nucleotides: TGTGCCAGCAGTTTTGCACAGGGGTTGTACTATGGCTACACCTTC.

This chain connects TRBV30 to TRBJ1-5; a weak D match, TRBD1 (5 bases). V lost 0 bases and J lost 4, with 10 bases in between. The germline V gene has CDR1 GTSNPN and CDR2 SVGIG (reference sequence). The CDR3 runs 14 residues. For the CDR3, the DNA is TGTGCCTGGAGTGTAACCTCAGGGAATCAGCCCCAGCATTTT. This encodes CAWSVTSGNQPQHF. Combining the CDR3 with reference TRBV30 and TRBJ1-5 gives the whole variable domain SQTIHQWPATLVQPVGSPLSLECTVEGTSNPNLYWYRQAAGRGLQLLFYSVGIGQISSEVPQNLSASRPQDRQFILSSKKLLLSDSGFYLCAWSVTSGNQPQHFGDGTRLSIL.

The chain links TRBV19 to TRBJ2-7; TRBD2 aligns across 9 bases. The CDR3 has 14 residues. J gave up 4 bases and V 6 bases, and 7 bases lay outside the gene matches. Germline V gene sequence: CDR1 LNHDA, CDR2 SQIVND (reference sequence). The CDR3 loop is CASSISGSGYEQYF. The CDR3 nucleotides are TGTGCCAGTAGCATTAGCGGGAGTGGTTACGAGCAGTACTTC. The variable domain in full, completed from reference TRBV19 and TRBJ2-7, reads DGGITQSPKYLFRKEGQNVTLSCEQNLNHDAMYWYRQDPGQGLRLIYYSQIVNDFQKGDIAEGYSVSREKKESFPLTVTSAQKNPTAFYLCASSISGSGYEQYFGPGTRLTVT.

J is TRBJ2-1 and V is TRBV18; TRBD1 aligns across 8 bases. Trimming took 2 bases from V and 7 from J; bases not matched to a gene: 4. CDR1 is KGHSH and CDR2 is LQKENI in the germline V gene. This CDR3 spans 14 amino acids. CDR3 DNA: TGTGCCAGCTCACCAACGGGACAGGTTAATGAGCAGTTCTTC. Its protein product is CASSPTGQVNEQFF.

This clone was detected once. The CDR3 DNA reads as TGTGCCTGGAGTTATTTCAGACAGCGTAATGAAAAACTGTTTTTT. Protein product: CAWSYFRQRNEKLFF. The rearrangement links TRBV30 to TRBJ1-4, with D perhaps matching TRBD1 (5 bases). Trimming left V 2 bases short and J 4 bases short, with 14 bases between. The CDR3 is made up of 15 amino acids. Germline values: CDR1 GTSNPN, CDR2 SVGIG (reference sequence).

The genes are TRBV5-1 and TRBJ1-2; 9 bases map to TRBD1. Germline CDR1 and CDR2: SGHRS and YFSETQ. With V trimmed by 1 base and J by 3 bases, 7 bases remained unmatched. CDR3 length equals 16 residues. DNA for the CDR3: TGCGCCAGCAGCTTGTTTGCACAGGGGGCGGACTATGGCTACACCTTC. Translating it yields CASSLFAQGADYGYTF.

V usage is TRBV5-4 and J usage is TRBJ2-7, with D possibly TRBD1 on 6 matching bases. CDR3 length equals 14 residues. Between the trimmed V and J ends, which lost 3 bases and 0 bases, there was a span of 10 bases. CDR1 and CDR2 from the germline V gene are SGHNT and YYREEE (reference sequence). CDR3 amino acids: CASSSGTNSYEQYF. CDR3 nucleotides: TGTGCCAGCAGCTCCGGGACAAACTCCTACGAGCAGTACTTC. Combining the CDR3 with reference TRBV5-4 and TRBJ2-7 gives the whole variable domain ETGVTQSPTHLIKTRGQQVTLRCSSQSGHNTVSWYQQALGQGPQFIFQYYREEENGRGNFPPRFSGLQFPNYSSELNVNALELDDSALYLCASSSGTNSYEQYFGPGTRLTVT.

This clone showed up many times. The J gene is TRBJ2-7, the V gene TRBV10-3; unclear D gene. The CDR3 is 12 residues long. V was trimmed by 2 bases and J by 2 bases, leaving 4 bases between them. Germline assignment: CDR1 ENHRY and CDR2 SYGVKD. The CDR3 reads CAISETTYEQYF. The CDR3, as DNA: TGTGCCATCAGTGAGACTACCTACGAGCAGTACTTC.

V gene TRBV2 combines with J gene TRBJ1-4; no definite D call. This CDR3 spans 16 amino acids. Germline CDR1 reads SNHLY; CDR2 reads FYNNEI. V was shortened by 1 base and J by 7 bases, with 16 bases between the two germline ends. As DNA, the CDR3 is TGTGCCAGCAGTGAAGGGGAATTGGGGAGCGGTGAAAAACTGTTTTTT. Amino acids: CASSEGELGSGEKLFF.

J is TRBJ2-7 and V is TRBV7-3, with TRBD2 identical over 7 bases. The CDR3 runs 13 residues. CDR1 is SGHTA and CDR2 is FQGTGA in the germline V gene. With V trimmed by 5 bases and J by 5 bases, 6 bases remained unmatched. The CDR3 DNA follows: TGTGCCAGCAGCCCCCCAGGGAGGGACGAGCAGTACTTC. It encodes CASSPPGRDEQYF. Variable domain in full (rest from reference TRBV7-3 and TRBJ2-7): GAGVSQTPSNKVTEKGKYVELRCDPISGHTALYWYRQSLGQGPEFLIYFQGTGAADDSGLPNDRFFAVRPEGSVSTLKIQRTERGDSAVYLCASSPPGRDEQYFGPGTRLTVT.

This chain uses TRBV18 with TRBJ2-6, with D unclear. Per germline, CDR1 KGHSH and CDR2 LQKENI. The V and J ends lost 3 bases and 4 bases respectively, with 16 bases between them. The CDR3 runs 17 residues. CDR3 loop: CASSPSIPSLGANVLTF. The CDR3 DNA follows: TGTGCCAGCTCACCCTCTATACCCTCTCTAGGGGCCAACGTCCTGACTTTC.

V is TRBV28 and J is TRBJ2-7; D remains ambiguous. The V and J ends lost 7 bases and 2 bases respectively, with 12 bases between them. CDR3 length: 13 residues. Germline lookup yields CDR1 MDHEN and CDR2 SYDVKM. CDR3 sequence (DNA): TGTGCCAGCACCCCTCGGGTGACCTACGAGCAGTACTTC. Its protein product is CASTPRVTYEQYF. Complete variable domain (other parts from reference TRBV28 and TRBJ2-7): DVKVTQSSRYLVKRTGEKVFLECVQDMDHENMFWYRQDPGLGLRLIYFSYDVKMKEKGDIPEGYSVSREKKERFSLILESASTNQTSMYLCASTPRVTYEQYFGPGTRLTVT.

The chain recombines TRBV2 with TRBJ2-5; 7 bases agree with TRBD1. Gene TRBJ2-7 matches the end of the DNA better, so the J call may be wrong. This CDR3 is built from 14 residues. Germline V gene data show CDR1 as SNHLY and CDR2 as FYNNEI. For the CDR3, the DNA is TGTGCCAGCAGTAGGGACAGCCCCGGATACGAGCAGTACTTC. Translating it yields CASSRDSPGYEQYF.

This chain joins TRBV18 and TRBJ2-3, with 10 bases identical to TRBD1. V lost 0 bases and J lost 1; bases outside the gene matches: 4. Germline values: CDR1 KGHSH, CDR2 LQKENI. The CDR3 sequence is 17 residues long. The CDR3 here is CASSPPTGGRRTDTQYF. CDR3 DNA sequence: TGTGCCAGCTCACCACCGACAGGGGGCAGGCGCACAGATACGCAGTATTTT.

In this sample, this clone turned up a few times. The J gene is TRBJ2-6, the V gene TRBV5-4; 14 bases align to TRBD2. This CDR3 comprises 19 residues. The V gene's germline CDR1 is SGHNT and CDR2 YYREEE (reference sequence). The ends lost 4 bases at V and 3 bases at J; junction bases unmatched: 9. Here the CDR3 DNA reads TGTGCCAGCAGCGTCTACTCGGGACTAGCGGGAGTTGGGGCCAACGTCCTGACTTTC. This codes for CASSVYSGLAGVGANVLTF.

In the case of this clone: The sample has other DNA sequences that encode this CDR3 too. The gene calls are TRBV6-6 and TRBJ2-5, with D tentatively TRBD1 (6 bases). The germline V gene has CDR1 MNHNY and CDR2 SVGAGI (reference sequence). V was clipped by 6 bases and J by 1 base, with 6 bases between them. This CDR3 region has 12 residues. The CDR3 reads CASSRGQETQYF. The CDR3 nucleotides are TGTGCCAGCAGCAGGGGCCAAGAGACCCAGTACTTC.

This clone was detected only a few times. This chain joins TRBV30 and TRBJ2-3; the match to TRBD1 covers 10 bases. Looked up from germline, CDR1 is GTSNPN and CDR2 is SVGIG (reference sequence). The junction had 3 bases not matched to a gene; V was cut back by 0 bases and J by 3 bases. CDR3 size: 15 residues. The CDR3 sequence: CAWSVGDRGTDTQYF. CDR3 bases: TGTGCCTGGAGTGTGGGGGACAGGGGAACAGATACGCAGTATTTT.

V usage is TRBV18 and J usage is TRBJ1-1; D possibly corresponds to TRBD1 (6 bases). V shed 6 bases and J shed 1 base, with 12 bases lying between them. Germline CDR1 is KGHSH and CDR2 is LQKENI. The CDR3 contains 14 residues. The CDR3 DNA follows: TGTGCCAGCTCTCAGGGACACCGGAACACTGAAGCTTTCTTT. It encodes CASSQGHRNTEAFF.

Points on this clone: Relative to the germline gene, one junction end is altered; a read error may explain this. The CDR3 loop is CASSLGTGANTDTQYF. The CDR3 DNA sequence: TGTGCTAGCAGCTTAGGGACAGGGGCCAACACAGATACGCAGTATTTT. The chain uses TRBV7-7 and TRBJ2-3, with TRBD1 matching over 10 bases. The CDR3 runs to 16 residues. Germline-derived CDR1 and CDR2 are SSHAT and FNYEAQ (reference sequence).

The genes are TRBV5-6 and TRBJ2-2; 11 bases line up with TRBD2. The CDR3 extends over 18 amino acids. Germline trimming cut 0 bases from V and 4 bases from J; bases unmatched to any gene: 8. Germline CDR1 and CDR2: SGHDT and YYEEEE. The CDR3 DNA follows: TGTGCCAGCAGCTTGGATGTTAGCGGGAGGGCCGGCACCGGGGAGCTGTTTTTT. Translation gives CASSLDVSGRAGTGELFF.

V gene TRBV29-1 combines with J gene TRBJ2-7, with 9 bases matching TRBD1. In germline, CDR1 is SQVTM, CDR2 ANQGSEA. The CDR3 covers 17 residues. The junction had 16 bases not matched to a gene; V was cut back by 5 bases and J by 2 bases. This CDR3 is CSVRYKQGAYEPYEQYF. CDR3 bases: TGCAGCGTTAGGTATAAACAGGGGGCCTATGAACCCTACGAGCAGTACTTC.

CDR3 residues: CASSFSLAGMYEQYF. CDR3 nucleotide sequence: TGTGCCAGCAGTTTCTCCCTAGCGGGAATGTACGAGCAGTACTTC. The rearrangement uses TRBV28 and TRBJ2-7, with 9 bases fitting TRBD2. The CDR3 consists of 15 residues. V shed 3 bases and J 4 bases; nucleotides not matched to a gene: 7. Germline CDR1 is MDHEN and CDR2 is SYDVKM.

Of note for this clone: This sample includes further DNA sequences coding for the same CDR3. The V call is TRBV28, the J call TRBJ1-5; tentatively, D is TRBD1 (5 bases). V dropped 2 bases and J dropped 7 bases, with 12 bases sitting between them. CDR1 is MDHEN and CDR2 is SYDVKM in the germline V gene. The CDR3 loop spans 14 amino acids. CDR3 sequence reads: CASSLGQGRQPQHF. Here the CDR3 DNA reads TGTGCCAGCAGTTTAGGGCAGGGTCGCCAGCCCCAGCATTTT.

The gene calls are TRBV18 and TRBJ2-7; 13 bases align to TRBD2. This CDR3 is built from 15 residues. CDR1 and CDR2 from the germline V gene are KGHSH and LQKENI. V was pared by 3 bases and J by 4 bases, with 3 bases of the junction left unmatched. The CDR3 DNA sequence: TGTGCCAGCTCACCGAGACTAGCGGGAGGATACGAGCAGTACTTC. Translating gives CASSPRLAGGYEQYF.

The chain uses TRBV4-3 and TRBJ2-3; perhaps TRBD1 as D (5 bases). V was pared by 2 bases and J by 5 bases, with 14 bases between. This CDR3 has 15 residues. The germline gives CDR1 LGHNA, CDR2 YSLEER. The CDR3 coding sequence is TGCGCCAGCAGCCAATCTCAGGGTAATGGAGATACGCAGTATTTT. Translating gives CASSQSQGNGDTQYF.

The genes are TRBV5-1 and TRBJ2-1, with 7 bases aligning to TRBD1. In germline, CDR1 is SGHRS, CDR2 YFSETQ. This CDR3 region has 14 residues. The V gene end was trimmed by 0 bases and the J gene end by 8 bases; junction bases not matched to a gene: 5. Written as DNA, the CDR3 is TGCGCCAGCAGCTTGGGGCAGGGGGTCCATGAGCAGTTCTTC. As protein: CASSLGQGVHEQFF.

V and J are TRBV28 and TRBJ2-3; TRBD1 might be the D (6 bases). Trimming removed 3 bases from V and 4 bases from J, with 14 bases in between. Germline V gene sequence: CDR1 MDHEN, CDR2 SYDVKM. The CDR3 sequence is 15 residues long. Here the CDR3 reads CASSFTGYEADTQYF. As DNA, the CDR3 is TGTGCCAGCAGTTTCACAGGGTATGAGGCAGATACGCAGTATTTT. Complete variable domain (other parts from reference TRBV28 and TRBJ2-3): DVKVTQSSRYLVKRTGEKVFLECVQDMDHENMFWYRQDPGLGLRLIYFSYDVKMKEKGDIPEGYSVSREKKERFSLILESASTNQTSMYLCASSFTGYEADTQYFGPGTRLTVL.

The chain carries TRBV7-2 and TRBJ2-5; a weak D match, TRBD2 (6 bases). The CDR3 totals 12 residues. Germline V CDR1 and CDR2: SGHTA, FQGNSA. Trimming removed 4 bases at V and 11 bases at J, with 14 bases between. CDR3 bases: TGTGCCAGCAGCTCGAGTCTAGCGACTCAGTACTTC. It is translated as CASSSSLATQYF.

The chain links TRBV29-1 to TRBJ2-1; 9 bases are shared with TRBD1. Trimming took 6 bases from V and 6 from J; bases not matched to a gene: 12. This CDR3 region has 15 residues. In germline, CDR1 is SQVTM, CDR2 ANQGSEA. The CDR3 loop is CSVEKGQGFGNEQFF. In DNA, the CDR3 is TGCAGCGTAGAAAAGGGACAGGGATTCGGCAATGAGCAGTTCTTC.

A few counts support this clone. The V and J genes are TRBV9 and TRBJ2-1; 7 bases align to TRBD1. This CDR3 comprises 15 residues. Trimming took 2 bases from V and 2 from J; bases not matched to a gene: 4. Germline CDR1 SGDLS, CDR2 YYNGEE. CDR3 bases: TGTGCCAGCAGCGTCTTGAGGGGGCCCTACAATGAGCAGTTCTTC. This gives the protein CASSVLRGPYNEQFF.

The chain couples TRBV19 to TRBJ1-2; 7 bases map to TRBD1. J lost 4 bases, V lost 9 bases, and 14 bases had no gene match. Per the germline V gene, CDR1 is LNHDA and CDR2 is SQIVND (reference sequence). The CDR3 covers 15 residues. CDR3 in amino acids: CASSRGISPRYGYTF. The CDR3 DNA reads TGTGCCAGCTCCAGGGGGATCTCTCCCCGCTATGGCTACACCTTC.